These 32 T cell receptor beta chains were sequenced from one sample in a study of preoperative IRX-2 immunotherapy in early breast cancer. Measured with immunoSEQ multiplex PCR; TCRdb has only the in-frame clones, and not every one. The sample records 30,000 to 45,000 clones, 65% to 90% being singletons. Noted treatment: preoperative locoregional IRX-2 cytokine immunotherapy. The sample here was lymph node tissue, taken after IRX-2 immunotherapy. The receptors here all came from a human donor with breast cancer.

This clone was counted only a few times. The germline gene is not matched at one end of the junction; a read error may be the cause. The chain recombines TRBV6-8 with TRBJ2-5, with 7 nucleotides matching TRBD1. Germline CDR1 is MNHGY and CDR2 is SAAAGT. The CDR3 extends over 14 amino acids. The CDR3 reads CAISGGQVKETQYF. Written as DNA, the CDR3 is TGTGCCATCAGTGGCGGACAGGTCAAAGAGACCCAGTACTTC.

The chain combines TRBV29-1 with TRBJ1-2, with D perhaps matching TRBD1 (6 bases). The CDR3 sequence is 13 residues long. Deletions cut 5 bases from V and 4 bases from J, with 14 bases between. The germline gives CDR1 SQVTM, CDR2 ANQGSEA. In DNA, the CDR3 is TGCAGCGTTCCCGAGACAGGCCTCTATGGCTACACCTTC. It codes for CSVPETGLYGYTF.

The rearrangement joins TRBV7-7 to TRBJ1-2; no firm D call. V shed 4 bases and J shed 8 bases, with 20 bases lying between them. Germline-derived CDR1 and CDR2 are SSHAT and FNYEAQ (reference sequence). The CDR3 is 15 residues long. CDR3 residues: CASSSMPGPGFGYTF. CDR3 DNA: TGTGCCAGCAGCTCAATGCCAGGTCCCGGATTCGGCTACACCTTC.

The chain recombines TRBV10-1 with TRBJ2-3; 7 bases are shared with TRBD2. The CDR3 runs to 14 residues. The V segment lost 5 bases and the J segment 6 bases; nucleotides outside the gene matches: 8. Germline-derived CDR1 and CDR2 are WNHNN and SYGVQD (reference sequence). The CDR3 DNA reads TGCGCCAGCAGTTTAGAAGCGGGGAGGGATACGCAGTATTTT. Amino acids: CASSLEAGRDTQYF.

This clone came up a few times. The gene calls are TRBV5-1 and TRBJ1-4; D is unresolved. The CDR3 is made up of 15 amino acids. The V gene lost 4 bases and the J gene lost 0 bases, with 10 bases spanning the gap. Germline-derived CDR1 and CDR2 are SGHRS and YFSETQ. The CDR3: CASSKSAATNEKLFF. The CDR3 DNA reads as TGCGCCAGCAGCAAAAGTGCCGCAACTAATGAAAAACTGTTTTTT.

The V and J genes are TRBV6-1 and TRBJ1-2; possible D gene TRBD1, 6 bases. The CDR3 spans 13 residues. From germline, CDR1 is MNHNS and CDR2 SASEGT. Trimming cost V 1 base and J 7 bases, with 10 bases left between them. The CDR3 loop reads CASSEGRGGGYTF. CDR3 sequence (DNA): TGTGCCAGCAGTGAAGGCAGGGGAGGTGGCTACACCTTC.

This rearrangement joins TRBV30 to TRBJ1-1; D possibly corresponds to TRBD1 (6 bases). Germline loops: CDR1 GTSNPN, CDR2 SVGIG (reference sequence). Trimming pared 0 bases from V and 8 bases from J, leaving 16 bases between. This CDR3 comprises 14 residues. For the CDR3, the DNA is TGTGCCTGGAGTGTGAGACAGGAAAAACTGGAAGCTTTCTTT. It translates to CAWSVRQEKLEAFF.

This clone was found a few times. The genes are TRBV11-3 and TRBJ1-5; D possibly corresponds to TRBD1 (6 bases). Germline CDR1 SGHNT, CDR2 YENEEA. The CDR3 loop spans 15 amino acids. Trimming stripped 5 bases from V and 8 bases from J, with 19 bases between. The CDR3 nucleotides read TGTGCCAGCAGCCACCATGGGGGCCCAGGGGAGCCCCAGCATTTT. Translating gives CASSHHGGPGEPQHF. Drawing the rest from reference TRBV11-3 and TRBJ1-5, the complete variable domain is EAGVVQSPRYKIIEKKQPVAFWCNPISGHNTLYWYLQNLGQGPELLIRYENEEAVDDSQLPKDRFSAERLKGVDSTLKIQPAELGDSAVYLCASSHHGGPGEPQHFGDGTRLSIL.

This clone was detected once. V is TRBV18 and J is TRBJ1-3; D unresolved. The CDR3 covers 14 residues. With 2 bases removed from V and 1 base from J, the gap between germline ends came to 6 bases. Germline V CDR1 and CDR2: KGHSH, LQKENI. This chain's CDR3 is CASSPAGSGNTIYF. CDR3 nucleotide sequence: TGTGCCAGCTCACCAGCAGGTTCTGGAAACACCATATATTTT.

The chain uses TRBV6-8 and TRBJ1-1, with D possibly being TRBD1 (6 bases). CDR1 MNHGY and CDR2 SAAAGT come from the germline V gene. The CDR3 covers 13 residues. Trimming left V 6 bases short and J 7 bases short, with 15 bases between. In DNA, the CDR3 is TGTGCCAGCAGCCCCGGGAGAGGGGGTGAAGCTTTCTTT. Amino acids: CASSPGRGGEAFF.

This clone was recorded a few times. The rearrangement joins TRBV10-2 to TRBJ2-5; weak D call: TRBD1 (5 bases). In germline, CDR1 is WSHSY, CDR2 SAAADI. This CDR3 region has 13 residues. Deletions cut 0 bases from V and 7 bases from J, with 9 bases between. The CDR3 loop reads CASSESGLGTQYF. The CDR3, as DNA: TGCGCCAGCAGTGAGTCGGGGCTCGGGACCCAGTACTTC.

V and J are TRBV5-1 and TRBJ2-7, with D unclear. In germline, CDR1 is SGHRS, CDR2 YFSETQ. This CDR3 has 16 amino acids. V lost 0 bases and J 6 bases, leaving 19 bases between the germline ends. Here the CDR3 reads CASSLGTGRASSEQYF. For the CDR3, the DNA is TGCGCCAGCAGCTTGGGTACGGGTAGGGCCTCCAGCGAGCAGTACTTC.

The table lists this clone with a few counts. The chain joins TRBV30 to TRBJ1-2, with 7 positions matching TRBD1. CDR1 and CDR2 from the germline V gene are GTSNPN and SVGIG (reference sequence). After removal of 2 bases from V and 4 bases from J, the junction contained 4 bases not matched to a gene. This CDR3 region has 13 residues. The CDR3 sequence is CAWSRQGSYGYTF. The DNA of the CDR3 is TGTGCCTGGAGTAGACAGGGCAGCTATGGCTACACCTTC. Supplemented by reference TRBV30 and TRBJ1-2, the full variable domain reads SQTIHQWPATLVQPVGSPLSLECTVEGTSNPNLYWYRQAAGRGLQLLFYSVGIGQISSEVPQNLSASRPQDRQFILSSKKLLLSDSGFYLCAWSRQGSYGYTFGSGTRLTVV.

In its sample, this clone was seen once. The chain uses TRBV5-1 and TRBJ2-6; possible D gene TRBD2, 5 bases. This CDR3 has 15 residues. Germline assignment: CDR1 SGHRS and CDR2 YFSETQ. With 5 bases removed from V and 2 bases from J, the gap between germline ends came to 11 bases. The DNA of the CDR3 is TGCGCCAGCAGGGACGGAGGCACTGGGGCCAACGTCCTGACTTTC. It codes for CASRDGGTGANVLTF.

V and J are TRBV1 and TRBJ2-1; the table's D call, TRBD1, has no DNA check behind it. TRBV1 is given as a pseudogene. This CDR3 is built from 15 residues. The CDR3 sequence: CASSQDRSSYNEQFF. The CDR3, as DNA: TGCGCCAGCAGCCAAGACAGGTCCTCCTACAATGAGCAGTTCTTC.

The gene calls are TRBV6-8 and TRBJ2-7; 8 positions agree with TRBD1. The trim removed 11 bases at V and 4 bases at J, leaving 10 bases unmatched. The CDR3 has 13 residues. The germline V gene encodes CDR1 MNHGY and CDR2 SAAAGT. CDR3 residues: CARGDRTDYEQYF. The CDR3 nucleotides are TGTGCCCGTGGGGACAGGACCGATTACGAGCAGTACTTC.

This chain connects TRBV11-3 to TRBJ1-2; D unresolved. The ends were cut back, 2 bases at V and 12 bases at J, with 19 bases in the middle. Germline assignment: CDR1 SGHNT and CDR2 YENEEA. The CDR3 loop spans 14 amino acids. In DNA form, the CDR3 reads TGTGCCAGCAGCTTAAATCGGGGTAGTGATGTAAACACCTTC. As protein: CASSLNRGSDVNTF.

This clone was seen a single time. The rearrangement uses TRBV4-1 and TRBJ2-7; 7 bases are a match to TRBD1. V trimming: 0 bases; J trimming: 3 bases; junction bases outside the gene matches: 5. The CDR3 runs 15 residues. Germline assignment: CDR1 MGHRA and CDR2 YSYEKL. The DNA of the CDR3 is TGCGCCAGCAGCCAAGATAAGGCAGGGGGCTACGAGCAGTACTTC. Amino acid sequence: CASSQDKAGGYEQYF.

V and J are TRBV30 and TRBJ2-2; possibly TRBD1 for D (6 bases). Trimming took 4 bases from V and 3 from J, leaving 12 bases between them. The germline V gene encodes CDR1 GTSNPN and CDR2 SVGIG (reference sequence). There are 14 residues in the CDR3. For the CDR3, the DNA is TGTGCCTGGACCCCGGACAGATACACCGGGGAGCTGTTTTTT. It translates to CAWTPDRYTGELFF. Full variable domain (outside the CDR3, taken from reference TRBV30 and TRBJ2-2): SQTIHQWPATLVQPVGSPLSLECTVEGTSNPNLYWYRQAAGRGLQLLFYSVGIGQISSEVPQNLSASRPQDRQFILSSKKLLLSDSGFYLCAWTPDRYTGELFFGEGSRLTVL.

This CDR3 is CASSHPPRGANYGYTF. The CDR3 DNA follows: TGTGCCAGCAGCCACCCCCCACGGGGGGCCAACTATGGCTACACCTTC. V usage is TRBV7-7 and J usage is TRBJ1-2; TRBD1 might be the D (6 bases). V dropped 5 bases and J dropped 2 bases, with 18 bases sitting between them. This CDR3 has 16 residues. Per the germline V gene, CDR1 is SSHAT and CDR2 is FNYEAQ (reference sequence).

V is TRBV6-8 and J is TRBJ1-5; weak D call: TRBD1 (6 bases). This CDR3 region has 13 residues. Germline V gene data show CDR1 as MNHGY and CDR2 as SAAAGT. The germline V and J ends were trimmed by 6 bases and 5 bases, with 11 bases remaining between them. CDR3 sequence (DNA): TGTGCCAGCAGGTATGAGGGGGATCAGCCCCAGCATTTT. As protein: CASRYEGDQPQHF.

This clone has just one count. In DNA, the CDR3 is TGCGCCAGCAGCTTCGACGCGACAGAGACCTACGAGCAGTACTTC. Translation: CASSFDATETYEQYF. The chain carries TRBV5-1 and TRBJ2-7, with a possible D match to TRBD1 (5 bases). This CDR3 is built from 15 residues. The germline V gene has CDR1 SGHRS and CDR2 YFSETQ. V was cut by 2 bases and J by 2 bases, with 14 bases left in between. The whole variable domain, filled in from reference TRBV5-1 and TRBJ2-7, reads KAGVTQTPRYLIKTRGQQVTLSCSPISGHRSVSWYQQTPGQGLQFLFEYFSETQRNKGNFPGRFSGRQFSNSRSEMNVSTLELGDSALYLCASSFDATETYEQYFGPGTRLTVT.

The chain is built from TRBV18 and TRBJ2-5; D remains ambiguous. Germline CDR1 is KGHSH and CDR2 is LQKENI. V lost 2 bases and J lost 6, with 16 bases in between. This CDR3 has 15 residues. CDR3 DNA sequence: TGTGCCAGCTCACCAGCCGGGTTCACCCAGCAGACCCAGTACTTC. Encoded protein: CASSPAGFTQQTQYF.

The CDR3 DNA reads as TGTGCCAGCAGCGTGACAGTCTACGAGCAGTACTTC. Amino acid sequence: CASSVTVYEQYF. The chain combines TRBV2 with TRBJ2-7; possibly TRBD1 for D (5 bases). Germline V gene data show CDR1 as SNHLY and CDR2 as FYNNEI. The V gene lost 6 bases and the J gene lost 3 bases, with 9 bases spanning the gap. CDR3 length: 12 amino acids.

V and J are TRBV6-7 and TRBJ1-5, with D unresolved. TRBV6-7 qualifies as an ORF whose function is uncertain. Deletions cut 0 bases from V and 1 base from J, with 7 bases between. The CDR3 extends over 15 amino acids. The CDR3: CASSYSRGSNQPQHF. The CDR3 DNA follows: TGTGCCAGCAGTTACTCGAGAGGCAGCAATCAGCCCCAGCATTTT.

The chain employs TRBV29-1 and TRBJ2-7; perhaps TRBD1 as D (6 bases). The CDR3 has 14 residues. Germline CDR1 reads SQVTM; CDR2 reads ANQGSEA. V lost 5 bases to trimming and J lost 0 bases, with 14 bases between them. In nucleotides, the CDR3 is TGCAGCGTTCAAAGGGCAGGGGCCTCCTACGAGCAGTACTTC. It encodes CSVQRAGASYEQYF.

V is TRBV18 and J is TRBJ1-3; D remains ambiguous. Germline V gene data show CDR1 as KGHSH and CDR2 as LQKENI. The length of the CDR3 is 15 residues. V shed 4 bases and J shed 0 bases, with 10 bases lying between them. CDR3 sequence (DNA): TGTGCCAGCTCACTACAACACAGCTCTGGAAACACCATATATTTT. Its translation: CASSLQHSSGNTIYF. Full variable domain (missing parts from reference TRBV18 and TRBJ1-3): NAGVMQNPRHLVRRRGQEARLRCSPMKGHSHVYWYRQLPEEGLKFMVYLQKENIIDESGMPKERFSAEFPKEGPSILRIQQVVRGDSAAYFCASSLQHSSGNTIYFGEGSWLTVV.

The chain links TRBV6-8 to TRBJ1-5, with D possibly matching TRBD1 (5 bases). The V end was cut by 3 bases, the J end by 5 bases, with 11 bases between. Germline CDR1 MNHGY, CDR2 SAAAGT. The CDR3 consists of 14 residues. CDR3 DNA sequence: TGTGCCAGCAGTTATCTTCTGACAGATCAGCCCCAGCATTTT. Encoded protein: CASSYLLTDQPQHF.

This clone has more than one count but fewer than ten. The chain recombines TRBV10-2 with TRBJ2-7; D gene unclear. The CDR3 spans 12 residues. Trimming shortened V by 2 bases and J by 5 bases, and 7 bases separated the two germline ends. Germline V lookup: CDR1 WSHSY, CDR2 SAAADI. The CDR3, as DNA: TGCGCCAGCAGTGAGGTCCAAGACGAGCAGTACTTC. It codes for CASSEVQDEQYF.

V gene TRBV6-8 combines with J gene TRBJ2-1; 7 bases agree with TRBD1. Germline-derived CDR1 and CDR2 are MNHGY and SAAAGT. V lost 6 bases, J lost 4 bases, and 3 bases stayed unmatched. The CDR3 has 13 amino acids. The CDR3 DNA sequence: TGTGCCAGCAGGGGGACAGAATACAATGAGCAGTTCTTC. It encodes CASRGTEYNEQFF.

The J gene is TRBJ2-2, the V gene TRBV19, with 7 bases fitting TRBD2. Germline values: CDR1 LNHDA, CDR2 SQIVND (reference sequence). The CDR3 runs to 16 residues. After removal of 6 bases from V and 2 bases from J, the junction contained 9 bases not matched to a gene. CDR3 DNA: TGTGCCAGTAGATGGGTTAGCGGGCGTAACACCGGGGAGCTGTTTTTT. It yields the protein CASRWVSGRNTGELFF. The variable domain in full, completed from reference TRBV19 and TRBJ2-2, reads DGGITQSPKYLFRKEGQNVTLSCEQNLNHDAMYWYRQDPGQGLRLIYYSQIVNDFQKGDIAEGYSVSREKKESFPLTVTSAQKNPTAFYLCASRWVSGRNTGELFFGEGSRLTVL.

This chain joins TRBV28 and TRBJ1-1; a weak D match, TRBD1 (5 bases). CDR1 is MDHEN and CDR2 is SYDVKM in the germline V gene. The CDR3 has 15 residues. V was clipped by 5 bases and J by 1 base, with 14 bases between them. CDR3 nucleotide sequence: TGTGCCAGCAGTCCTATAGGACAAAGGAACACTGAAGCTTTCTTT. Its protein is CASSPIGQRNTEAFF.